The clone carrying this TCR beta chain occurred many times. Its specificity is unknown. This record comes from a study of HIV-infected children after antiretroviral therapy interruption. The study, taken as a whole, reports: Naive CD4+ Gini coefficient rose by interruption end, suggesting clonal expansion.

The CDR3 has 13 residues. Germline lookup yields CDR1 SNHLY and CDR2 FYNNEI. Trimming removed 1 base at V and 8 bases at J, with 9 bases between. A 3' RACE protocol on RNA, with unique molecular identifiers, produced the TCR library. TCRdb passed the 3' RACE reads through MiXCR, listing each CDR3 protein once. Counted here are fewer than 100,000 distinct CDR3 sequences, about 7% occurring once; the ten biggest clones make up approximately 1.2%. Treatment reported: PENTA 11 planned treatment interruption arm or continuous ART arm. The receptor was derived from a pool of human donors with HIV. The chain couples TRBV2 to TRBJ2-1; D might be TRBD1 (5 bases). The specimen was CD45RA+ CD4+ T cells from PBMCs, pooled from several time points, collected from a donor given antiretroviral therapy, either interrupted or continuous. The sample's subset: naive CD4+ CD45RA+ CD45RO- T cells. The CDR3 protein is CASSEDEGDEQFF. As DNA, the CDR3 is TGTGCCAGCAGTGAAGATGAAGGGGATGAGCAGTTCTTC.